Sequencing of this T cell receptor (beta chain) was carried out in a study of patients and donors after allogeneic stem cell transplantation. This clonotype has ten or more counts. CDR1 SQVTM and CDR2 ANQGSEA come from the germline V gene. This CDR3 contains 15 residues. Between the trimmed V and J ends, which lost 3 bases and 4 bases, there was a span of 16 bases. From the RT-PCR reads, TCRdb called clonotypes with MiXCR, one entry per CDR3 protein. The sample holds about 7,600 distinct CDR3 sequences, 11% seen once. The sequenced sample consisted of blood, either unsorted or a sorted T cell fraction (not recorded which). This clonotype originated in a human donor who was either an allogeneic HSCT recipient or a stem cell or donor lymphocyte infusion donor (not recorded which). It is not recorded whose cells these are; they may come from a transplant donor. The rearrangement joins TRBV29-1 to TRBJ2-1, with TRBD1 as a possible D gene (7 bases). In nucleotides, the CDR3 is TGCAGCGTTGAGGGCGGGACAGTGAATTACAATGAGCAGTTCTTC. Its protein is CSVEGGTVNYNEQFF.